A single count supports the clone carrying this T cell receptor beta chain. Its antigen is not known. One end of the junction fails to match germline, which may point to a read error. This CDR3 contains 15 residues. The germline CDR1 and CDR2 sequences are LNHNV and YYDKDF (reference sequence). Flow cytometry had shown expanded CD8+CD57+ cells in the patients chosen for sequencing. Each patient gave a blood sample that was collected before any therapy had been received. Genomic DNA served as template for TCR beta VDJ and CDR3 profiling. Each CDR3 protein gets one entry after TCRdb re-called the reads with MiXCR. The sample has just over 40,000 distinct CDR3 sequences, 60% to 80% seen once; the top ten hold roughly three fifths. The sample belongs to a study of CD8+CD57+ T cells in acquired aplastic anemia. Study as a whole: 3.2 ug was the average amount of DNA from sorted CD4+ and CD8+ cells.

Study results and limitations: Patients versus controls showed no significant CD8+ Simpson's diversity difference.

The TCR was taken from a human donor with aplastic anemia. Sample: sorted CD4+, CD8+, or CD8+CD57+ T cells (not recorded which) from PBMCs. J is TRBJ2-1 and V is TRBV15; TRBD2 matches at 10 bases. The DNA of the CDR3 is TGTGCCACCAGCAGACGGACTAGCGGTTCCAATGAGCGGTTCTTC. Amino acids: CATSRRTSGSNERFF.